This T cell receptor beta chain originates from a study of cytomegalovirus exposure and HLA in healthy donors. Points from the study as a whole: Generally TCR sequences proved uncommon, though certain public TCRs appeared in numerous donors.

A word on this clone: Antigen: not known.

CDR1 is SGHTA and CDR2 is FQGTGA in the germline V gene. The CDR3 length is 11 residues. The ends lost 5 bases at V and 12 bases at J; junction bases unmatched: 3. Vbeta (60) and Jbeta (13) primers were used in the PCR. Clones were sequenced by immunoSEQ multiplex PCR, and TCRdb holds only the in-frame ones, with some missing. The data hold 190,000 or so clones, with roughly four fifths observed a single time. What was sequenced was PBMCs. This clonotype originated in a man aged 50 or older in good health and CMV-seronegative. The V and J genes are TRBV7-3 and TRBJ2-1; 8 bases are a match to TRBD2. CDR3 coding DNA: TGTGCCAGCAGCGCCGGGACTAGGCAGTTCTTC. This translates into CASSAGTRQFF.